This T cell receptor beta chain was recorded in a study of cytomegalovirus exposure and HLA in healthy donors. Vbeta (60) and Jbeta (13) primers were used in the PCR. Assay used: immunoSEQ multiplex PCR; TCRdb lists only in-frame clones, some missing. The listing records under 130,000 clones. Note on this clone: One junction end does not reproduce the germline sequence, and a read error may be involved. The same CDR3 is also encoded by other DNA sequences in this sample.

In germline, CDR1 is SGHRS, CDR2 YFSETQ. The CDR3 runs 14 residues. Sample: PBMCs. The sequence was obtained from a man in his forties in good health and CMV-seronegative. The V call is TRBV5-1, the J call TRBJ2-7; a weak D match, TRBD2 (5 bases). CDR3 amino acids: CASSLNSGTYEQYF. Written as DNA, the CDR3 is TGTGCCAGCAGCTTGAATTCCGGGACCTACGAGCAGTACTTC.